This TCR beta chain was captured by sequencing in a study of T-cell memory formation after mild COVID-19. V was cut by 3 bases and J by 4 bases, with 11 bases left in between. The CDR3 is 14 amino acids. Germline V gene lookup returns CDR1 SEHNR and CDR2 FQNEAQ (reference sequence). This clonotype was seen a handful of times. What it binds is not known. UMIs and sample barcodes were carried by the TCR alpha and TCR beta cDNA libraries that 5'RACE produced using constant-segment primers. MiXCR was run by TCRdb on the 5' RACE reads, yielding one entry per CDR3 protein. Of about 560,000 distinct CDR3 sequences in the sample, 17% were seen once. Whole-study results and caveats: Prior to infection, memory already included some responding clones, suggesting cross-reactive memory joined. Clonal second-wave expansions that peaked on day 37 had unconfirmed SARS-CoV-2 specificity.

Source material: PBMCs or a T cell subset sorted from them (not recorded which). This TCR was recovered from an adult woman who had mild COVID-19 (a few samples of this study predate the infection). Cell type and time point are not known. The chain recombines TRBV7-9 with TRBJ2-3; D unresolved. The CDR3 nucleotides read TGTGCCAGCAGCTTCCCAACCCGGGCAGATACGCAGTATTTT. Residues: CASSFPTRADTQYF.